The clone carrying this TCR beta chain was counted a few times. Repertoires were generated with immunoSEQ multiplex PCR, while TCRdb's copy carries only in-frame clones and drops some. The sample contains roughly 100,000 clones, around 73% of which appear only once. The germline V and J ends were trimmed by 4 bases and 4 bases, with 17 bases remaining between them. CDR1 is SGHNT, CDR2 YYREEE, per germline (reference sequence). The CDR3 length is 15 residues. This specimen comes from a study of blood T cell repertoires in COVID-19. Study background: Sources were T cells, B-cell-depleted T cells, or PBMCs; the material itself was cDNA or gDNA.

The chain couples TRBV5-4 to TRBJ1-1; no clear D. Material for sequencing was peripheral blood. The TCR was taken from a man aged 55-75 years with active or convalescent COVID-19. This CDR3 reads CASSQARQAITEAFF. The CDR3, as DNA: TGTGCCAGCAGCCAGGCTCGGCAGGCTATCACTGAAGCTTTCTTT. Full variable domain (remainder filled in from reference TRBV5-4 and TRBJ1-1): ETGVTQSPTHLIKTRGQQVTLRCSSQSGHNTVSWYQQALGQGPQFIFQYYREEENGRGNFPPRFSGLQFPNYSSELNVNALELDDSALYLCASSQARQAITEAFFGQGTRLTVV.